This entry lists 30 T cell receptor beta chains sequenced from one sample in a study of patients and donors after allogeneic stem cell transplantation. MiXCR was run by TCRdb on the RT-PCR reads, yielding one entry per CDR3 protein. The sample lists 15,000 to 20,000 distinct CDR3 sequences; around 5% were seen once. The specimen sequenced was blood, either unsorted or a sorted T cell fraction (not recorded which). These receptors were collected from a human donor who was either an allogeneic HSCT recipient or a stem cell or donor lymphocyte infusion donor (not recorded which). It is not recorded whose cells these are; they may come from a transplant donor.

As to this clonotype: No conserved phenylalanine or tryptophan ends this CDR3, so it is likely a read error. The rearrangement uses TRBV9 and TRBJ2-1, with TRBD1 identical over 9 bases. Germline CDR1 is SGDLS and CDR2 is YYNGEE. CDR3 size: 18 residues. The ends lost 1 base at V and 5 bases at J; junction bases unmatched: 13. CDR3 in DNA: TGTGCCAGCAGCGTACCCAACCCGGGGACAGGGATTAACAATGAGCAGTTCCTC. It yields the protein CASSVPNPGTGINNEQFL.

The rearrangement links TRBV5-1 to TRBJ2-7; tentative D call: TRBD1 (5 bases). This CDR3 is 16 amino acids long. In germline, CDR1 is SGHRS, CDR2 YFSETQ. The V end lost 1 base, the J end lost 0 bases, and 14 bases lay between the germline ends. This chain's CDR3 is CASSLWQGPFSYEQYF. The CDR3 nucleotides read TGCGCCAGCAGCTTGTGGCAGGGCCCGTTCTCCTACGAGCAGTACTTC.

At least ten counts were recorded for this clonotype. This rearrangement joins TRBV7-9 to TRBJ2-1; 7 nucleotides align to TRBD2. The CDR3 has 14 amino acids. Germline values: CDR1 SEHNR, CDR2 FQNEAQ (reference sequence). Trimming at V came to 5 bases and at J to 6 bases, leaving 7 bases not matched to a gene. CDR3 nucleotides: TGTGCCAGCAGCCTCGGGGGGAGGGGCAATGAGCAGTTCTTC. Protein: CASSLGGRGNEQFF.

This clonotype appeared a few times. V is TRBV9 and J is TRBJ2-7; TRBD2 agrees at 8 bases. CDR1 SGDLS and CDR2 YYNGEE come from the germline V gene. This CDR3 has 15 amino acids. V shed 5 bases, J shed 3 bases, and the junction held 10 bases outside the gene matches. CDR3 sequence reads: CASREIAGHNYEQYF. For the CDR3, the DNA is TGTGCCAGCAGAGAGATAGCGGGACACAACTACGAGCAGTACTTC.

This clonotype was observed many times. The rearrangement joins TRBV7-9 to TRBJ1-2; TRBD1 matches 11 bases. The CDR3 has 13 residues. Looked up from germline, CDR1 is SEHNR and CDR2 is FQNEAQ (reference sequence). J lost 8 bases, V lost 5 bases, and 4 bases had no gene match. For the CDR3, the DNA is TGTGCCAGCAGCCCGGGACAGGGGGGCGGCTACACCTTC. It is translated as CASSPGQGGGYTF.

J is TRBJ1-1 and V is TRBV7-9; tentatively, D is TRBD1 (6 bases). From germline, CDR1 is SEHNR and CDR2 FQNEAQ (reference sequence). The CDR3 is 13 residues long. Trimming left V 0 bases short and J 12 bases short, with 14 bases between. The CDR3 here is CASSLAGGQATFF. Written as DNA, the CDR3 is TGTGCCAGCAGCTTAGCCGGGGGCCAGGCGACTTTCTTT.

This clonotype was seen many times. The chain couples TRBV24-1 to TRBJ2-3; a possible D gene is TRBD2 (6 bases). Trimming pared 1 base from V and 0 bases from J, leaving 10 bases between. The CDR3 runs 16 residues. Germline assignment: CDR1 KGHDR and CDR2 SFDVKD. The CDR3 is CATSDFSGVSTDTQYF. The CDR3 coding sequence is TGTGCCACCAGTGATTTCTCGGGAGTGAGCACAGATACGCAGTATTTT.

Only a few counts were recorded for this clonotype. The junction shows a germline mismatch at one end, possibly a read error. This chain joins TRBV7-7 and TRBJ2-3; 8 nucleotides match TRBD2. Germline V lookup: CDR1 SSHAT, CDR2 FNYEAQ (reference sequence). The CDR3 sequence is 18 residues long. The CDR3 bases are TGTGCTAGCAGCCCCACGGGTGGGGCAGCGGGGGGCACAGATACGCAGTATTTT. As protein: CASSPTGGAAGGTDTQYF.

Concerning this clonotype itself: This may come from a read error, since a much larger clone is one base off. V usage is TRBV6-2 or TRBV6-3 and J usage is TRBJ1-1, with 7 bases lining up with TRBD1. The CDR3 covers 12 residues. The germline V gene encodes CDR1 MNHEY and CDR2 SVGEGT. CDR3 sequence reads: CASNRGGTGAFF. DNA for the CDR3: TGTGCCAGCAACAGGGGAGGCACTGGAGCTTTCTTT.

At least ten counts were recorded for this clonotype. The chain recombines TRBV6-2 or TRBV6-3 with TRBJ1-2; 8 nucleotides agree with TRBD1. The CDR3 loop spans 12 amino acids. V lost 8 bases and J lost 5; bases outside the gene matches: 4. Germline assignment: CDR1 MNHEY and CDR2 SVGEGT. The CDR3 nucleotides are TGTGCCAGCGCCCAGGGGGCGTATGGCTACACCTTC. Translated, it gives CASAQGAYGYTF.

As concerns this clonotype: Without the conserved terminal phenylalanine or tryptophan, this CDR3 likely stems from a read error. The CDR3: CSAPGGFTDTQYY. The CDR3 DNA reads TGCAGTGCCCCGGGGGGATTCACAGATACGCAGTATTAT. The gene calls are TRBV20-1 and TRBJ2-3; 7 nucleotides line up with TRBD2. The CDR3 has 13 amino acids. The trim removed 6 bases at V and 2 bases at J, leaving 5 bases unmatched. Germline V gene sequence: CDR1 DFQATT, CDR2 SNEGSKA (reference sequence).

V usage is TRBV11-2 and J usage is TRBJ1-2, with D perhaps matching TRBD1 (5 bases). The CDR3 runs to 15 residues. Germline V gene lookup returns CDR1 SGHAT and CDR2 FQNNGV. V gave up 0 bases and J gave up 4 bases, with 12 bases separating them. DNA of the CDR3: TGTGCCAGCAGCTTAGATCCAGGGAGACTCTATGGCTACACCTTC. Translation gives CASSLDPGRLYGYTF.

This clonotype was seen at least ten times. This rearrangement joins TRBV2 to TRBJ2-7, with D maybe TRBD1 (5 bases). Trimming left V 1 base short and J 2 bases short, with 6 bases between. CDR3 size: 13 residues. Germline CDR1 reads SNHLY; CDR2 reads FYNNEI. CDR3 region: CASSEGTPYEQYF. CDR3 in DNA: TGTGCCAGCAGTGAAGGGACACCCTACGAGCAGTACTTC. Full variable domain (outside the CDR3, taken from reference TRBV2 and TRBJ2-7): EPEVTQTPSHQVTQMGQEVILRCVPISNHLYFYWYRQILGQKVEFLVSFYNNEISEKSEIFDDQFSVERPDGSNFTLKIRSTKLEDSAMYFCASSEGTPYEQYFGPGTRLTVT.

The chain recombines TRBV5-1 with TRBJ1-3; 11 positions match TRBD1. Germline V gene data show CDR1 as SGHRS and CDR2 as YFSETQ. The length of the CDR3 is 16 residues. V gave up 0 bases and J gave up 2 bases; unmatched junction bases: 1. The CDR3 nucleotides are TGCGCCAGCAGCTTGGGGGACAGGGGGACTGGAAACACCATATATTTT. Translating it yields CASSLGDRGTGNTIYF.

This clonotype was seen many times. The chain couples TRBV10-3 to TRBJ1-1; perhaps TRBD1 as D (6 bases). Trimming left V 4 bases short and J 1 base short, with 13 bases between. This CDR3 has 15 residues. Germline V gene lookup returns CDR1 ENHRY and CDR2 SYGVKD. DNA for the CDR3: TGTGCCATCAGTGGGAGGGGGGACCCGAACACTGAAGCTTTCTTT. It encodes CAISGRGDPNTEAFF.

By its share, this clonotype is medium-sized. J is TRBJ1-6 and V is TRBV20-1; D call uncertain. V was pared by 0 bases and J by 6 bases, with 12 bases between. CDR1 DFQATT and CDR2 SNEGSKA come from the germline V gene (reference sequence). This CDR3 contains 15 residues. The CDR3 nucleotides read TGCAGTGCTAGAGATATGCAAGGGAGTAATTCACCCCTCCACTTT. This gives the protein CSARDMQGSNSPLHF.

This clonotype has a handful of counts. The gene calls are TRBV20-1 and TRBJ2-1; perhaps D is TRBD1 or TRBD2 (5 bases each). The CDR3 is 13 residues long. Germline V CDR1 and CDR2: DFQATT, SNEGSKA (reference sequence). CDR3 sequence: CSGTADYYNEQFF. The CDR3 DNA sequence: TGCAGCGGGACCGCCGATTACTACAATGAGCAGTTCTTC.

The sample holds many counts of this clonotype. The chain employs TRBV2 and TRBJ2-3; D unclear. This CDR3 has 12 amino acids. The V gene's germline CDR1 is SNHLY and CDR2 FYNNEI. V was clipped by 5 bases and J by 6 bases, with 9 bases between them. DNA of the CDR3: TGTGCCAGCAGTTCGGATGTGGATACGCAGTATTTT. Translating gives CASSSDVDTQYF.

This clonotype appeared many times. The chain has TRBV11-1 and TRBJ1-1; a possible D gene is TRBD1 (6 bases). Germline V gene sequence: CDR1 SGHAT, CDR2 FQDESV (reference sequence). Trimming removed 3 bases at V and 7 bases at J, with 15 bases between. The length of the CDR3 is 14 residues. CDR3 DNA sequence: TGTGCCAGCAGCTTGAGGGGGGACTCTGGTGAAGCTTTCTTT. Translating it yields CASSLRGDSGEAFF.

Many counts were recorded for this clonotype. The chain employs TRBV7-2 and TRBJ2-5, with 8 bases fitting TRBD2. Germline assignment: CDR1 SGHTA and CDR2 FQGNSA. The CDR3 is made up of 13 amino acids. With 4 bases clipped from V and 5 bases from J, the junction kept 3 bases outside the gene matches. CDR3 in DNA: TGTGCCAGCAGCTCCAGCGGGAGCGAGACCCAGTACTTC. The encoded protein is CASSSSGSETQYF.

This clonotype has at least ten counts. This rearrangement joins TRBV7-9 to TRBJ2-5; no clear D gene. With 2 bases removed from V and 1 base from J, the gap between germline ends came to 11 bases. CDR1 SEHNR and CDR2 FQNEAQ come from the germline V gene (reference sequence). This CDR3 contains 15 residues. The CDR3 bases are TGTGCCAGCAGCTTATCACACCGGCGCCAAGAGACCCAGTACTTC. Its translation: CASSLSHRRQETQYF.

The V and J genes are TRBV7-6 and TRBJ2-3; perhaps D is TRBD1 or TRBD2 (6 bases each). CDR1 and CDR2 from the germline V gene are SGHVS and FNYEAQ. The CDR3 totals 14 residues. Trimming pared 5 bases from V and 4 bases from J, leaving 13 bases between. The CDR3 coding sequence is TGTGCCAGCAGCCCCCCGGGGGCTCCAGATACGCAGTATTTT. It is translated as CASSPPGAPDTQYF.

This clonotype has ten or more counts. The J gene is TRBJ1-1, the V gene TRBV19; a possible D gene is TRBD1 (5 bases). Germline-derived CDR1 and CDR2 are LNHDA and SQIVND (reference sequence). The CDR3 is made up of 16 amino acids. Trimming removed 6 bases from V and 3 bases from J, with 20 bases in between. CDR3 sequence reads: CASRRGQGPRHTEAFF. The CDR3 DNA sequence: TGTGCCAGTAGGAGAGGCCAGGGACCGCGGCACACTGAAGCTTTCTTT.

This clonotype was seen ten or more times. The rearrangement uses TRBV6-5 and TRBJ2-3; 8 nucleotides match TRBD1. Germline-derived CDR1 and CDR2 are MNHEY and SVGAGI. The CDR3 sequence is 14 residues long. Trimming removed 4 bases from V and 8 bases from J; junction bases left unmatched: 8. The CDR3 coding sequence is TGTGCCAGCAGTTGGGGACAGGAAATGGCTACGCAGTATTTT. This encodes CASSWGQEMATQYF.

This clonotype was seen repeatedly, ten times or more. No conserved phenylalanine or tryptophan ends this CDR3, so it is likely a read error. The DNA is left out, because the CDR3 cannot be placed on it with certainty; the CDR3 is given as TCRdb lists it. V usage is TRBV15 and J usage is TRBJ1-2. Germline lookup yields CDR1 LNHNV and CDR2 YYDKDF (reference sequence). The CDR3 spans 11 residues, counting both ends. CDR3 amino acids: CATSRDMGLQI.

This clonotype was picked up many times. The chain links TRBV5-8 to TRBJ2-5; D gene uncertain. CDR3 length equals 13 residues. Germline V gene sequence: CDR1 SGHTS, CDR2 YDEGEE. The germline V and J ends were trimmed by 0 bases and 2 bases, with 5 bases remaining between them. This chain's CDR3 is CASSLDQQETQYF. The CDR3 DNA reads TGTGCCAGCAGCTTGGACCAGCAAGAGACCCAGTACTTC.

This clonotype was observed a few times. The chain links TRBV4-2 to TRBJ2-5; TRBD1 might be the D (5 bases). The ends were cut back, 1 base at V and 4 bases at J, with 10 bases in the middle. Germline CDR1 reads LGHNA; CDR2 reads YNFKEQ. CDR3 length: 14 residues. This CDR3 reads CASSQGGQGETQYF. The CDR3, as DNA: TGTGCCAGCAGCCAAGGTGGCCAGGGAGAGACCCAGTACTTC.

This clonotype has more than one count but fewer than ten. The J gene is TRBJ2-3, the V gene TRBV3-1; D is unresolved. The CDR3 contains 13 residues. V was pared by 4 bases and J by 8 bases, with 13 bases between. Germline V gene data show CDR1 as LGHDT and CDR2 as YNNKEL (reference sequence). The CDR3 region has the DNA TGTGCCAGCAGCCGCCGTCTAGGTGGTACGCAGTATTTT. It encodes CASSRRLGGTQYF.

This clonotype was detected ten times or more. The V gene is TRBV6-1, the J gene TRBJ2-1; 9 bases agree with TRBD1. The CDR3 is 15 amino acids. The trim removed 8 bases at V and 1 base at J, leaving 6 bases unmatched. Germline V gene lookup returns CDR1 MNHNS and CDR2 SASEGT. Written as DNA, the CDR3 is TGTGCCAGCTGGTCCGGGACAGGGTCCTACAATGAGCAGTTCTTC. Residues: CASWSGTGSYNEQFF.

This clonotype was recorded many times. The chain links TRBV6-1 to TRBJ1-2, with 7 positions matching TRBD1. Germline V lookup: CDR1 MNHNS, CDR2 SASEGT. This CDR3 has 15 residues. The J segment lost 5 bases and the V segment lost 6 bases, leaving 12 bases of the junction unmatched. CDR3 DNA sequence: TGTGCCAGCAGGGTTATAGACAGGGAATGGTATGGCTACACCTTC. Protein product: CASRVIDREWYGYTF.